Shown below are 15 T cell receptor beta chains from a single sample sequenced in a study of blood T cell repertoires in COVID-19. The data were produced by immunoSEQ multiplex PCR, yet TCRdb's version contains in-frame clones alone and is incomplete. The profile shows just over 350,000 clones, approximately 86% of them singletons. Sequenced material: peripheral blood. These receptors all stem from a woman aged 60-70 years with COVID-19, enrolled during active disease.

With respect to this clone: The same CDR3 is also encoded by other DNA sequences in this sample. This chain links TRBV12-3 or TRBV12-4 with TRBJ1-1; no clear D gene. The V end lost 3 bases, the J end lost 7 bases, and 6 bases lay between the germline ends. This CDR3 region has 11 residues. The CDR3 spells CASSFRGEAFF. CDR3 coding DNA: TGTGCCAGCAGTTTCCGGGGTGAAGCTTTCTTT.

The V and J genes are TRBV11-2 and TRBJ1-6; tentative D call: TRBD1 (6 bases). Germline values: CDR1 SGHAT, CDR2 FQNNGV. The CDR3 loop spans 16 amino acids. V lost 5 bases and J lost 12, with 23 bases in between. CDR3 sequence reads: CASSIGDNRDWVPLHF. The CDR3 DNA reads TGTGCCAGCAGCATAGGAGACAACAGGGATTGGGTACCCCTCCACTTT. The complete variable domain, with remaining parts taken from reference TRBV11-2 and TRBJ1-6, reads EAGVAQSPRYKIIEKRQSVAFWCNPISGHATLYWYQQILGQGPKLLIQFQNNGVVDDSQLPKDRFSAERLKGVDSTLKIQPAKLEDSAVYLCASSIGDNRDWVPLHFGNGTRLTVT.

The rearrangement uses TRBV9 and TRBJ2-3; 9 bases line up with TRBD2. Germline loops: CDR1 SGDLS, CDR2 YYNGEE. The CDR3 sequence is 15 residues long. The V and J ends lost 3 bases and 2 bases, in that order; junction bases with no gene match: 4. CDR3 in DNA: TGTGCCAGCAGCGGCAGCGGGGGGAACACAGATACGCAGTATTTT. This sequence encodes CASSGSGGNTDTQYF.

This clone was observed once. The chain links TRBV12-1 to TRBJ1-5; the table's D call of TRBD1 was not tested on the DNA. TRBV12-1 is a pseudogene locus. The CDR3 contains 16 residues. The CDR3 DNA reads TGTGCCAGCAGCTTTGGGGGGCCCCGGAGCAATCAGCCCCAGCATTTT. Translation: CASSFGGPRSNQPQHF.

The chain combines TRBV10-3 with TRBJ1-2; 11 bases fit TRBD1. The CDR3 spans 16 residues. The germline V gene has CDR1 ENHRY and CDR2 SYGVKD. The junction had 9 bases not matched to a gene; V was cut back by 5 bases and J by 4 bases. CDR3 sequence (DNA): TGTGCCATCAGTTTCGCCGGGACAGGGGGAATCTATGGCTACACCTTC. This gives the protein CAISFAGTGGIYGYTF.

In this sample, this clone turned up a few times. This sequence joins TRBV19 and TRBJ1-2; no firm D call. The V end lost 2 bases, the J end lost 2 bases, and 15 bases lay between the germline ends. The V gene's germline CDR1 is LNHDA and CDR2 SQIVND (reference sequence). CDR3 length equals 16 residues. The CDR3: CASSIMTYRKNYGYTF. For the CDR3, the DNA is TGTGCCAGTAGTATAATGACTTATCGGAAAAACTATGGCTACACCTTC.

The chain recombines TRBV7-2 with TRBJ1-6; a weak D match, TRBD1 (6 bases). V dropped 4 bases and J dropped 10 bases, with 17 bases sitting between them. CDR3 length: 15 amino acids. Germline V CDR1 and CDR2: SGHTA, FQGNSA. In nucleotides, the CDR3 is TGTGCCAGCAGCTGGGGGTATAGGGGGTACTCACCCCTCCACTTT. Its protein is CASSWGYRGYSPLHF.

The J gene is TRBJ2-3, the V gene TRBV5-3; 11 nucleotides align to TRBD2. TRBV5-3 is an open reading frame, and its role is uncertain. V lost 2 bases and J lost 4; bases outside the gene matches: 3. The CDR3 is 15 residues long. CDR3 sequence reads: CARSFTSGGADTQYF. The DNA of the CDR3 is TGTGCCAGAAGCTTTACTAGCGGGGGAGCAGATACGCAGTATTTT.

V gene TRBV5-8 combines with J gene TRBJ1-5; D is possibly TRBD1 (6 bases). V lost 5 bases to trimming and J lost 7 bases, with 13 bases between them. Germline-derived CDR1 and CDR2 are SGHTS and YDEGEE. CDR3 length equals 13 residues. This chain's CDR3 is CASRGGYGQPQHF. CDR3 sequence (DNA): TGTGCCAGCAGAGGGGGATATGGGCAGCCCCAGCATTTT.

J is TRBJ2-2 and V is TRBV5-1; weak D call: TRBD2 (5 bases). The CDR3 runs 16 residues. The V and J ends lost 2 bases and 1 base respectively, with 12 bases between them. The germline gives CDR1 SGHRS, CDR2 YFSETQ. The CDR3 DNA follows: TGCGCCAGCAGCTTCGTCGTTGGAGGGAACACCGGGGAGCTGTTTTTT. Its translation is CASSFVVGGNTGELFF.

The V call is TRBV2, the J call TRBJ2-3; a possible D gene is TRBD2 (5 bases). CDR1 is SNHLY, CDR2 FYNNEI, per germline. This CDR3 is built from 11 residues. The CDR3 region has the DNA TGTACCCAGAGGGGCACAGATACGCAGTATTTT. This encodes CTQRGTDTQYF.

The chain joins TRBV2 to TRBJ1-3; D unclear. This CDR3 is 14 amino acids long. Germline values: CDR1 SNHLY, CDR2 FYNNEI. V lost 1 base, J lost 2 bases, and 6 bases lay in between. This CDR3 is CASSEEGAGNTIYF. DNA of the CDR3: TGTGCCAGCAGTGAAGAGGGAGCTGGAAACACCATATATTTT.

In its sample, this clone was seen once. The genes are TRBV4-1 and TRBJ1-1, with 12 bases aligning to TRBD1. The CDR3 covers 16 residues. V dropped 6 bases and J dropped 5; count of bases not matched to a gene: 10. The germline gives CDR1 MGHRA, CDR2 YSYEKL. The CDR3, as DNA: TGCGCCAGCAGAACCGGGACAGGGGGCGTCAGGACTGAAGCTTTCTTT. Translation: CASRTGTGGVRTEAFF.

The J gene is TRBJ1-2, the V gene TRBV29-1, with unresolved D. CDR1 is SQVTM and CDR2 is ANQGSEA in the germline V gene. With 6 bases removed from V and 0 bases from J, the gap between germline ends came to 14 bases. The CDR3 contains 14 residues. Here the CDR3 DNA reads TGCAGCGTGGAGACGCACGGGACTAACTATGGCTACACCTTC. It codes for CSVETHGTNYGYTF.

V is TRBV18 and J is TRBJ2-5; TRBD2 might be the D (5 bases). The CDR3 runs to 13 residues. V lost 5 bases and J lost 0, with 7 bases in between. The germline V gene encodes CDR1 KGHSH and CDR2 LQKENI. The CDR3 coding sequence is TGTGCCAGCTCAGAGGGAAACCAAGAGACCCAGTACTTC. This sequence encodes CASSEGNQETQYF.